This TCR beta chain was sequenced in a study of regulatory T cells in long-lasting Graves disease. Arm-PCR of CDR3 regions and iRepertoire HTBI primers were used to build TCR beta libraries. Each CDR3 protein gets one entry after TCRdb re-called the multiplex PCR reads with MiXCR. In the table there are more than 350,000 distinct CDR3 sequences, 14% to 15% of which are singletons. With regard to this clonotype: One base away lies a much larger clone, so this may be a sequencing read error.

Time point in this sample: newly diagnosed GD, antithyroid drugs for less than 3 months. PBMCs provided the RNA from which the TCR library was made. Per germline, CDR1 DFQATT and CDR2 SNEGSKA (reference sequence). V was trimmed by 0 bases and J by 7 bases, leaving 10 bases between them. This CDR3 region has 12 residues. These same data were also listed under a study on T cells in Graves' hyperthyroidism and ophthalmopathy. That study reports: Model output signaled ophthalmopathy a median approximately 6 months ahead of onset.

This receptor was taken from a woman aged 30 to 39 with Graves disease. The source was peripheral blood mononuclear cells (PBMCs), collected at new diagnosis, from a patient treated with antithyroid drugs. This chain links TRBV20-1 with TRBJ2-7; no clear D. The CDR3 here is CSARDRYNEQYF. The CDR3 coding sequence is TGCAGTGCTAGAGATCGATACAATGAGCAGTACTTC.